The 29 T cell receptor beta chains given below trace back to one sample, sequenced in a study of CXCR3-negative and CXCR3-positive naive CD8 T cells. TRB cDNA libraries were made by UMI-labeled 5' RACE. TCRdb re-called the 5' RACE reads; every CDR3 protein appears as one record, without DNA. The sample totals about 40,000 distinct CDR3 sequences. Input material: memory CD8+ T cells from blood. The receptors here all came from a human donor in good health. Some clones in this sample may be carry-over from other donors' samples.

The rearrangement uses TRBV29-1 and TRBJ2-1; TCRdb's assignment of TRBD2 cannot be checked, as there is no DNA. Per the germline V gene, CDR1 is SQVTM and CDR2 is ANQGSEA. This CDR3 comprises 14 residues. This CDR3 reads CSVLELADYNEQFF.

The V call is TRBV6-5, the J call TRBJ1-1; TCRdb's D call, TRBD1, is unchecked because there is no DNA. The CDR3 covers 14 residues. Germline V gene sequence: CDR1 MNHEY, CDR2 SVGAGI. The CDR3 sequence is CASSYSGGWTEAFF.

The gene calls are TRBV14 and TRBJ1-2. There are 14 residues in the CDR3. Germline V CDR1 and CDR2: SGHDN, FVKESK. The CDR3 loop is CASSQGFLYYGYTF.

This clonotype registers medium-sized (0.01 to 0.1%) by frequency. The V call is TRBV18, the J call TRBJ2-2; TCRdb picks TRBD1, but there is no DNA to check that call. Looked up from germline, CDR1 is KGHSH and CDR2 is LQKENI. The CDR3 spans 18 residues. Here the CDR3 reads CASSPSHRTGRAPGSCFF.

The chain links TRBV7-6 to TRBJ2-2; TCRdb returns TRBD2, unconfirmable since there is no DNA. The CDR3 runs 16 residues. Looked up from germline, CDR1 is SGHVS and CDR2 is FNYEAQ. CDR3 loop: CASSPQVEGNTGELFF.

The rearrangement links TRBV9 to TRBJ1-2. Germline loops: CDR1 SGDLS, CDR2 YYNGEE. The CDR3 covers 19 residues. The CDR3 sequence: CASSADGGPVPGFNYGYTF.

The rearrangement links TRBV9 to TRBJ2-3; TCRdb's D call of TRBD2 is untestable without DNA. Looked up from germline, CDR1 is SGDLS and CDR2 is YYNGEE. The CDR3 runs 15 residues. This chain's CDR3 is CASSGEGLASDTQYF.

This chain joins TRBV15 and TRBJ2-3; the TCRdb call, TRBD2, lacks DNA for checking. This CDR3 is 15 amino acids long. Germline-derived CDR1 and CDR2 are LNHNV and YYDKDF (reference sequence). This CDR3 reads CATSRGLAGTDTQYF.

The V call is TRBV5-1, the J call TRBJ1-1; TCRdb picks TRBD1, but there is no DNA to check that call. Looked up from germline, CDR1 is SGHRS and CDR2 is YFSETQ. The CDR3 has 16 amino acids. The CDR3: CASSPGQGVMNTEAFF.

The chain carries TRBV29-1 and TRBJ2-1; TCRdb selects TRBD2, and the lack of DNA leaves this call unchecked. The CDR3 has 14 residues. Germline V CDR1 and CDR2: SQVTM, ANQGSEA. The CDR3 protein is CSASGGQAYNEQFF.

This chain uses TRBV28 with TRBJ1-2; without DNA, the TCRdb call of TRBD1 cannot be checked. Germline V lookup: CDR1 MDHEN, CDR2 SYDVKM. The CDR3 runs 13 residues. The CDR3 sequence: CASSDTGRSGYTF.

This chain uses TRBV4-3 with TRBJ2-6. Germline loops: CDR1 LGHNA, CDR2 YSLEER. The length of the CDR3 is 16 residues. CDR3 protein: CASSPAVSSGANVLTF.

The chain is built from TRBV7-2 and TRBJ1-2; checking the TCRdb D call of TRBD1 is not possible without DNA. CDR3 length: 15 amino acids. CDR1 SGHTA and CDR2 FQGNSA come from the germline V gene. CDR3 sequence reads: CASSLTLGQGGGYTF.

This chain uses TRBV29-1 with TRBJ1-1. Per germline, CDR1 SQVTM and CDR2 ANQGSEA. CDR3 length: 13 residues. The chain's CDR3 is CSVGEGSVTEAFF.

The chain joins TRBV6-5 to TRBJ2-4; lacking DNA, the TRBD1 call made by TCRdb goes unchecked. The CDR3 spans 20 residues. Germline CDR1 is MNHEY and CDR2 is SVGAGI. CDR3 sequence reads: CASSFQWTGGGPLAKNIQYF.

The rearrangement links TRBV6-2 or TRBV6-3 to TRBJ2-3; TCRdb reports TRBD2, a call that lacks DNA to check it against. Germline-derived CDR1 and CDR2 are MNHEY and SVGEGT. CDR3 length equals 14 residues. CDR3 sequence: CASSFGGPTDTQYF.

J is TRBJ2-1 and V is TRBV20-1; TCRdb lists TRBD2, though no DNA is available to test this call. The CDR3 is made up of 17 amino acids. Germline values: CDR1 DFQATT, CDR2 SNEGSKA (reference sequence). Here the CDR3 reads CSAAIISAGLSYNEQFF.

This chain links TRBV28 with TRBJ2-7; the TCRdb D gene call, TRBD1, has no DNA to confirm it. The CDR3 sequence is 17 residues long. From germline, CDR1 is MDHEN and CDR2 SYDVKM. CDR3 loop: CASSFVEVGTVRYEQYF.

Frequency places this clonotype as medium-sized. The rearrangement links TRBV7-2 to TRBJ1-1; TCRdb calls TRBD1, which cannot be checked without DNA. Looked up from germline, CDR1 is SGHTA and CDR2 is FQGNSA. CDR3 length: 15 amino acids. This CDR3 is CASSLDGAQITEAFF.

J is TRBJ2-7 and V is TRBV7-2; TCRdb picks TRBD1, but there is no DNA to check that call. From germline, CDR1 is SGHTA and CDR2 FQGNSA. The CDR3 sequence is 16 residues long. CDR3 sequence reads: CASSSPGTGVFYEQYF.

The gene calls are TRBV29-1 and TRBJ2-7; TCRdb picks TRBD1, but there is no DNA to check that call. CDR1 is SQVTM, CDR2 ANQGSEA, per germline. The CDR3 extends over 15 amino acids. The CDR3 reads CSVELFDRETYEQYF.

CDR3: CASSQENYGYTF. V usage is TRBV7-9 and J usage is TRBJ1-2. Germline loops: CDR1 SEHNR, CDR2 FQNEAQ (reference sequence). The CDR3 sequence is 12 residues long. Supplemented by reference TRBV7-9 and TRBJ1-2, the full variable domain reads DTGVSQNPRHKITKRGQNVTFRCDPISEHNRLYWYRQTLGQGPEFLTYFQNEAQLEKSRLLSDRFSAERPKGSFSTLEIQRTEQGDSAMYLCASSQENYGYTFGSGTRLTVV.

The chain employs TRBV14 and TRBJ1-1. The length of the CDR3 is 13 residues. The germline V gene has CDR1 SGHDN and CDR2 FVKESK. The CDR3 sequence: CASSPTMNTEAFF.

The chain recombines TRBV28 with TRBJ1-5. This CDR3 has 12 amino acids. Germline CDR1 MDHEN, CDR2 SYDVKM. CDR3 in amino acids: CASLLGNQPQHF.

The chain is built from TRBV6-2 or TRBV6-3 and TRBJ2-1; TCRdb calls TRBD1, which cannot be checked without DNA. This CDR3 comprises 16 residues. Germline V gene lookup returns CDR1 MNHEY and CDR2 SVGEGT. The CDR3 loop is CASSYHPGDSYNEQFF.

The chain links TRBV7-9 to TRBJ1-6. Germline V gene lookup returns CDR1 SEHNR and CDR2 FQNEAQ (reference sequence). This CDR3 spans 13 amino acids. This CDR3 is CASGRVETSPLHF.

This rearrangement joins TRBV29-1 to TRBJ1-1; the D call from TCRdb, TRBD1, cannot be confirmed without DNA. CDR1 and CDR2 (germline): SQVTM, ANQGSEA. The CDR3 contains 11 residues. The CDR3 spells CSVGTLSEAFF.

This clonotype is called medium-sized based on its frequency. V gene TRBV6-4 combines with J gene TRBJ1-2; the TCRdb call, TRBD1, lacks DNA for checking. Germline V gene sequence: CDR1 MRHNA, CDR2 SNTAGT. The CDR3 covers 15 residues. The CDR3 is CASSPTGDHSSGYTF.

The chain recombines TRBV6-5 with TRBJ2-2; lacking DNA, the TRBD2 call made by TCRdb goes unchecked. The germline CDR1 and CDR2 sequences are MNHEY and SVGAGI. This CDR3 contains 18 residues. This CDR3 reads CASSRSGTSGRKTGELFF.